This is a list of T cell receptor beta chains from one sample in a study of blood T cell repertoires in COVID-19. Produced via immunoSEQ multiplex PCR; TCRdb's table is partial and in-frame only. This table has 220,000 or so clones, approximately 86% appearing once. The sample consisted of peripheral blood. Receptor source: a woman aged 45 to 65 with COVID-19, enrolled during active disease. CDR3s include the opening cysteine and the closing phenylalanine or tryptophan. Fields, in order: J gene, D gene, clone size, V gene, CDR3 DNA, CDR3 protein. The D gene is left open where the match is weak. Only some rows state a clone size, as once, few, many or a class for expanded clones.

>TRBJ2-3|-|-|TRBV20-1
TGCAGTGCTAGTTTAGCGGATACGCAGTATTTT
CSASLADTQYF
>TRBJ1-3|-|-|TRBV9
TGTGCCAGCAGCGTAGCAGTACCTGGAAACACCATATATTTT
CASSVAVPGNTIYF
>TRBJ2-3|TRBD2|few|TRBV2
TGTGCCAGCAGTGCGGCTCGGGGGGGAAGCACAGATACGCAGTATTTT
CASSAARGGSTDTQYF
>TRBJ2-1|-|-|TRBV13
TGTGCCAGCAGCTCAACCCGAGACAATGAGCAGTTCTTC
CASSSTRDNEQFF
>TRBJ1-5|TRBD1|-|TRBV19
TGTGCCACCGCCCCGGGACAGGGGGGGGCCATGTCCCAGCATTTT
CATAPGQGGAMSQHF
>TRBJ2-1|-|-|TRBV7-9
TGTGCCAGCAGCTTAGCTAGCTGGCAGAGCTCCTACAATGAGCAGTTCTTC
CASSLASWQSSYNEQFF
>TRBJ1-1|-|-|TRBV10-3
TGTGCCATCAGTGAAGGGGGAGTCACTGAAGCTTTCTTT
CAISEGGVTEAFF
>TRBJ1-2|TRBD1|-|TRBV18
TGTGCCAGCTCACCCCGAGAGGAGGGGGCCGACTATGGCTACACCTTC
CASSPREEGADYGYTF
>TRBJ1-5|TRBD1|-|TRBV28
TGTGCCAGCAGCAGAATCCAGGGGGGCAATCAGCCCCAGCATTTT
CASSRIQGGNQPQHF
>TRBJ2-1|-|-|TRBV7-2
TGTGCCAGCAGCTTTAGGACTACACAGAATGAGCAGTTCTTC
CASSFRTTQNEQFF
>TRBJ1-2|TRBD1|-|TRBV6-5
TGTGCCAGCAGTTCCCGCCCTACAGGGGAGATCGGCTACACCTTC
CASSSRPTGEIGYTF
>TRBJ2-7|TRBD2|-|TRBV30
TGTGCCTGGCCCGGTGAACTAGCGGGGGGGCTGCTGCGCCCCGAGCAGTACTTC
CAWPGELAGGLLRPEQYF
>TRBJ2-2|-|once|TRBV30
TGTGCCATTCAACCCGGGGACAATAGACCTGAGCTGTTTTTT
CAIQPGDNRPELFF
>TRBJ1-1|-|once|TRBV14
TGTGCCAGCAGCCAAGGGCTTGAAGCTTTCTTT
CASSQGLEAFF
>TRBJ1-2|TRBD1|-|TRBV11-2
TGTGCCAGCAGCCCCGGACAGGGGGCCTTTGGCTACACCTTC
CASSPGQGAFGYTF
>TRBJ2-5|-|-|TRBV10-2
TGCGCCAGCAGCGGACTAGAGACCCAGTACTTC
CASSGLETQYF
>TRBJ1-2|TRBD1|-|TRBV7-9
TGTGCCAGCAGCCCCCCTCAGGGGGCGGGCGACTATGGCTACACCTTC
CASSPPQGAGDYGYTF
>TRBJ2-3|-|once|TRBV7-6
TGTGCCAGCAGCTTAGCTCGCGGTGGCACAGATACGCAGTATTTT
CASSLARGGTDTQYF
>TRBJ1-4|TRBD1|-|TRBV6-5
TGTGCCAGCAGTTACTCCGGACAGGGGGCGGGAAAACTGTTTTTT
CASSYSGQGAGKLFF
>TRBJ2-1|TRBD2|-|TRBV5-1
TGCGCCAGCAGCTCGTTGGCCCGGGGGGCCTACAATGAGCAGTTCTTC
CASSSLARGAYNEQFF
>TRBJ2-7|-|-|TRBV12-3/TRBV12-4
TGTGCCAGCAGTTGGAGCACCAAGCAGTACTTC
CASSWSTKQYF
>TRBJ1-2|TRBD1|-|TRBV24-1
TGTGCCACCAGTGATTCAAGACAGGGGAAGGTATCCTATGGCTACACCTTC
CATSDSRQGKVSYGYTF
>TRBJ2-1|TRBD2|-|TRBV19
TGTGCCAGTAGTATTTCGGGACTACCTTCTTCTAATGAGCAGTTCTTC
CASSISGLPSSNEQFF
>TRBJ1-1|-|-|TRBV14
TGTGCCAGCAGCCTCCGTCATGAGGGGAGGACTGAAGCTTTCTTT
CASSLRHEGRTEAFF
>TRBJ1-3|-|-|TRBV6-2/TRBV6-3
TGTGCCAGCAGTTCTGGGCGGGCTGGAAACACCATATATTTT
CASSSGRAGNTIYF
>TRBJ2-1|TRBD1|-|TRBV10-3
TGTGCCATCAGTGAGTCGCAAAGGGGGCCTATAAATGAGCAGTTCTTC
CAISESQRGPINEQFF
>TRBJ2-1|-|-|TRBV6-5
TGTGCCAGCAGGCCACAGGGCCCCTCCTACAATGAGCAGTTCTTC
CASRPQGPSYNEQFF
>TRBJ1-2|-|-|TRBV6-1
TGTGCCAGCAGTGAAGCGCGAACCGCTAACTATGGCTACACCTTC
CASSEARTANYGYTF
>TRBJ2-5|-|-|TRBV19
TGTGCCAGTAGTATAGCCCACGGCCAAGAGACCCAGTACTTC
CASSIAHGQETQYF
>TRBJ1-2|TRBD1|-|TRBV5-6
TGTGCCAGCAGCTTACCGGGACAGGGGCCCTCGTATGGCTACACCTTC
CASSLPGQGPSYGYTF
>TRBJ2-5|-|-|TRBV7-2
TGTGCCAGCAGCCACCGGGCCCCTCAGGGGGAGACCCAGTACTTC
CASSHRAPQGETQYF
>TRBJ1-5|-|-|TRBV4-3
TGCGCCAGCAGCCAAGGTCGGGATACCACCCCCAATCAGCCCCAGCATTTT
CASSQGRDTTPNQPQHF
>TRBJ2-7|-|-|TRBV21-1
TGTGCCAGCAGCCCTACACACAGGGGGCAATTCTACGAGCAGTACTTC
CASSPTHRGQFYEQYF
>TRBJ1-5|-|-|TRBV28
TGTGCCAGCAGTTTGATCACGGGGGGCTGGAGTCAGCCCCAGCATTTT
CASSLITGGWSQPQHF
>TRBJ2-7|TRBD1|-|TRBV6-5
TGTGCCAGCAGTTCCTCCGGGACAGGGGGCTACGAGCAGTACTTC
CASSSSGTGGYEQYF
>TRBJ1-6|-|-|TRBV6-5
TGTGCCAGCAGTTCATCGAGCTCCTATAATTCACCCCTCCACTTT
CASSSSSSYNSPLHF
>TRBJ2-5|-|-|TRBV2
TGTGCCAGCAGTGCAGGGGTTAGGGAGACCCAGTACTTC
CASSAGVRETQYF
>TRBJ1-5|-|-|TRBV2
TGTGCCAGCAGTCTAAAGGGGGGGACGGATAGCAATCAGCCCCAGCATTTT
CASSLKGGTDSNQPQHF
>TRBJ2-3|-|-|TRBV27
TGTGCCAGCAGTTTATATCCGAGACAGTCCCCGAGCACAGATACGCAGTATTTT
CASSLYPRQSPSTDTQYF
>TRBJ2-3|-|-|TRBV2
TGTGCCAGCAGCGTCGGGACTTCCTACACAGATACGCAGTATTTT
CASSVGTSYTDTQYF
>TRBJ2-7|TRBD2|-|TRBV20-1
TGCAGTGCTAGTTCGGCTAGCGGGGGCCTACGCTCCTACGAGCAGTACTTC
CSASSASGGLRSYEQYF
>TRBJ2-7|-|few|TRBV16
TGTGCCAGCAGCCAACGACAGGTCTCCTACGAGCAGTACTTC
CASSQRQVSYEQYF
>TRBJ1-2|-|-|TRBV30
TGTGCCTGGAGTGTCTCCTCACTTGGCGGCAGGGCGTCGTCGTTAGGCTACACCTTC
CAWSVSSLGGRASSLGYTF
>TRBJ1-5|TRBD1|-|TRBV24-1
TGTGCCACCAGTGATTCGGGACAGGGGTATCAGCCCCAGCATTTT
CATSDSGQGYQPQHF
>TRBJ1-5|TRBD1|-|TRBV19
TGTGCCAGTAGCCCCGGGACAGGGAGGAGCAATCAGCCCCAGCATTTT
CASSPGTGRSNQPQHF
>TRBJ1-5|-|-|TRBV6-1
TGTGCCAGCAGTGAAGTCCGACCAGGGTTGGTCAATCAGCCCCAGCATTTT
CASSEVRPGLVNQPQHF
>TRBJ1-2|TRBD1|-|TRBV10-1
TGCGCCAGCAGAGGGGACAGGACTGGCTACACCTTC
CASRGDRTGYTF
>TRBJ2-1|TRBD1|-|TRBV5-1
TGCGCCAGCAGCTTGAGGGTTCTAGGGGGCGGCTACAATGAGCAGTTCTTC
CASSLRVLGGGYNEQFF
>TRBJ2-5|-|-|TRBV11-2
TGTGCCAGCAGCTTAGGTCAGGGCGGGACCCAAGAGACCCAGTACTTC
CASSLGQGGTQETQYF
>TRBJ2-3|TRBD2|-|TRBV30
TGTGCCTGGAGGTTAGCGGGGGGTTTCACAGATACGCAGTATTTT
CAWRLAGGFTDTQYF
>TRBJ1-4|-|-|TRBV29-1
TGCAGCGTCCGAATTTATACGATTGGACGGACAAATGAAAAACTGTTTTTT
CSVRIYTIGRTNEKLFF
>TRBJ1-5|TRBD1|-|TRBV6-1
TGTGCCAGCAGTGAAGCCTGGGGACAGGGAGGGCTACAGAGCAATCAGCCCCAGCATTTT
CASSEAWGQGGLQSNQPQHF
>TRBJ2-7|TRBD1|many|TRBV2
TGTGCCAGCAGTGTGTCAGGGGGCAGAGAGCAGTACTTC
CASSVSGGREQYF
>TRBJ1-1|TRBD1|-|TRBV19
TGTGCCAGTAGTAGAGGACAGGGAGGCACTGAAGCTTTCTTT
CASSRGQGGTEAFF
>TRBJ2-3|TRBD2|-|TRBV9
TGTGCCAGCAGCGTAGGGGCTAGCGGGGCCACAGATACGCAGTATTTT
CASSVGASGATDTQYF
>TRBJ2-3|TRBD2|-|TRBV10-1
TGCGCCAGCAGTGACTTAGGACTAGGGGCAGATACGCAGTATTTT
CASSDLGLGADTQYF
>TRBJ2-1|TRBD2|-|TRBV2
TGTGCCAGCAGTGACGGACTAGCCCACAATGAGCAGTTCTTC
CASSDGLAHNEQFF
>TRBJ2-1|TRBD2|-|TRBV6-5
TGTGCCAGCACCGTGCGGGGGAGGGCCTACAATGAGCAGTTCTTC
CASTVRGRAYNEQFF
>TRBJ1-1|-|-|TRBV11-3
TGTGCCAGCAGCTTAGAACCAGGCCGGGGGATAACTGAAGCTTTCTTT
CASSLEPGRGITEAFF
>TRBJ2-6|-|-|TRBV11-3
TGTGCCAGCAGCTTATTCGTATTTGGGGGCGCGGGGGCCAACGTCCTGACTTTC
CASSLFVFGGAGANVLTF